This entry describes one T cell receptor (beta chain). Trimming pared 4 bases from V and 0 bases from J, leaving 13 bases between. The CDR3 is 16 residues long. Germline values: CDR1 MNHNY, CDR2 SVGAGI (reference sequence). The data were obtained in a study of blood T cell repertoires in COVID-19. Study background: Sources were T cells, B-cell-depleted T cells, or PBMCs; the material itself was cDNA or gDNA.

TCRdb's table, derived via immunoSEQ multiplex PCR, lists solely in-frame clones and lacks some. The table has over 85,000 clones, 80% to 90% seen once. The gene calls are TRBV6-6 and TRBJ1-3; D gene uncertain. The clonotype was recovered from a human donor with acute or convalescent COVID-19. The donor label of this sample is uncertain. The sample consisted of peripheral blood. The CDR3 region is CASSSFGAVSGNTIYF. For the CDR3, the DNA is TGTGCCAGCAGTTCGTTTGGCGCGGTCTCTGGAAACACCATATATTTT.